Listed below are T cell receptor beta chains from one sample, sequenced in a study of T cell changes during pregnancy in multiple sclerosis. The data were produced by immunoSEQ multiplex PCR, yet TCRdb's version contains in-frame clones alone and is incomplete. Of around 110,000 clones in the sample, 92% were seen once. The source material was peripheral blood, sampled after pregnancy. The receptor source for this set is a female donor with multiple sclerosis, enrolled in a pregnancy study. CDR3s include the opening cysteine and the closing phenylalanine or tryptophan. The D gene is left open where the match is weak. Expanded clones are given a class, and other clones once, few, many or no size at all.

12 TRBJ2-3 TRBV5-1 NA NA CASSSQGGTQYF TGCGCCAGCAGCTCTCAGGGAGGTACGCAGTATTTT
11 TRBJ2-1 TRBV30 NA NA CAWRRSQEQFF TGTGCCTGGAGGAGGTCTCAGGAGCAGTTCTTC
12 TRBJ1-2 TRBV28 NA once CASSLAVYGYTF TGTGCCAGCAGTTTAGCGGTCTATGGCTACACCTTC
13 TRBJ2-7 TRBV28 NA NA CASSQLPNYEQYF TGTGCCAGCAGCCAACTACCGAACTACGAGCAGTACTTC
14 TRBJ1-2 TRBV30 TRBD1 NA CAWRGQGATYGYTF TGTGCCTGGAGGGGACAGGGGGCGACCTATGGCTACACCTTC
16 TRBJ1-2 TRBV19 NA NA CASSKRPGEGTPAIAF TGTGCCAGTAGTAAGAGGCCGGGAGAGGGGACCCCAGCTATCGCCTTC
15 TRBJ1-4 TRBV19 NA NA CASSTRAGVNEKLFF TGTGCCAGTAGTACCCGGGCAGGGGTTAATGAAAAACTGTTTTTT
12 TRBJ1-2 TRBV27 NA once CASWGREAGYTF TGTGCCAGCTGGGGCAGGGAGGCTGGCTACACCTTC
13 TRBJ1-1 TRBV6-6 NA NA CASNPSEVTEAFF TGTGCCAGCAACCCTTCGGAGGTCACTGAAGCTTTCTTT
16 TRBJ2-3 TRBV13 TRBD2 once CASSSSSGLATDTQYF TGTGCCAGCAGCTCCTCTTCGGGACTAGCTACAGATACGCAGTATTTT